This T cell receptor beta chain is drawn from a study of shared clonotypes between healthy human individuals. Selected positively for CCR7 and CD45RO-negative, naive CD8 cells excluded terminally differentiated effector memory CD45RA+ cells. HIV-negative, healthy adults without recent acute infections or vaccinations were the donors. An assay was performed, and its level was deep. The table came from immunoSEQ multiplex PCR; TCRdb's copy has only in-frame clones and leaves some out. Of some 1,900,000 clones listed, approximately 94% are singletons. The CDR3 contains 16 residues. V gave up 0 bases and J gave up 1 base, with 11 bases separating them. From germline, CDR1 is SGDLS and CDR2 YYNGEE.

Sequences were obtained from naive CD8+ T cells sorted from blood. The rearrangement joins TRBV9 to TRBJ2-1; TRBD1 or TRBD2 may be the D gene (6 bases each). The TCR was taken from a man aged 18 to 29 in good health. DNA for the CDR3: TGTGCCAGCAGCGTAGGGGTAGGGGGGTCCTACAATGAGCAGTTCTTC. It encodes CASSVGVGGSYNEQFF.